This is a list of T cell receptor beta chains from one sample in a study of siplizumab effects on memory and regulatory T cells. Using immunoSEQ multiplex PCR, the repertoire was profiled, and TCRdb retains in-frame clones only, with some absent. Of around 120,000 clones listed, about 94% are singletons. Sequencing was carried out using non-Treg CD4+ T cells sorted from blood. All receptors derive from a human donor in good health. Both conserved end residues are trimmed from each CDR3.

j_gene | v_gene | CDR3aa
TRBJ1-2 | TRBV4-2 | ASSQMDLSRGYT
TRBJ2-3 | TRBV6-1 | ASSGFRGTDTQY
TRBJ1-4 | TRBV27 | ASSLSAPATVGDEKLF
TRBJ1-6 | TRBV6-5 | ASMADNNSPLH
TRBJ1-5 | TRBV7-2 | ASSLVEGAGNQPQH
TRBJ2-2 | TRBV5-1 | ASSPITGVTGELF
TRBJ2-3 | TRBV7-9 | ASNLAGWSMTDTQY
TRBJ1-1 | TRBV2 | ASSAGGYAEAF
TRBJ1-1 | TRBV4-1 | ASSAIRDRLKAF
TRBJ2-7 | TRBV4-1 | ASSQDHSYEQY
TRBJ2-5 | TRBV6-6 | ASKGQGQETQY
TRBJ2-1 | TRBV6-4 | ASSVDSHNEQF
TRBJ1-2 | TRBV6-1 | ASEEGNYGYT
TRBJ1-1 | TRBV6-5 | ASSLVSYTEAF
TRBJ1-2 | TRBV5-4 | ASSLITGTGYGYT
TRBJ2-3 | TRBV5-1 | ASSVSSGATDTQY
TRBJ1-4 | TRBV6-1 | ASRGDVATNEKLF
TRBJ2-5 | TRBV18 | ASSPAGTTAKETQY
TRBJ2-7 | TRBV30 | AWGLREREQY
TRBJ1-3 | TRBV7-7 | ASSLAASAGNTIY
TRBJ1-3 | TRBV5-8 | ASSYRGRGNTIY
TRBJ2-4 | TRBV9 | ASSVEVSGTRDIQY
TRBJ2-2 | TRBV29-1 | SVVLLAGVAGELF
TRBJ2-7 | TRBV6-5 | ASSRTDEGEQY
TRBJ1-1 | TRBV5-4 | ASSLRTTEAF
TRBJ1-2 | TRBV28 | ASSNDRSTNYGYT
TRBJ1-5 | TRBV18 | ASSQGQNTNQPQH
TRBJ2-7 | TRBV5-1 | ASSLARFYEQY
TRBJ2-3 | TRBV7-3 | ASSFGTSGSTDTQY
TRBJ2-1 | TRBV7-2 | ASSSGGGSYNEQF
TRBJ1-5 | TRBV27 | ASSLGTARNQPQH
TRBJ1-3 | TRBV7-9 | ASSRQGNSGNTIY
TRBJ1-6 | TRBV2 | ASGAGSPLH
TRBJ1-2 | TRBV7-8 | ASSLGRGRGNYGYT
TRBJ2-7 | TRBV7-9 | ASSLGQFNEQY
TRBJ1-2 | TRBV6-1 | ASSDPGQGRDGYGYT
TRBJ2-2 | TRBV7-2 | ASSPSVWTRGRTGELF
TRBJ2-5 | TRBV5-4 | ASSFPNSEETQY
TRBJ1-2 | TRBV29-1 | SVTGRYTNYGYT
TRBJ1-6 | TRBV5-6 | ASSQGQVTSYNSPLH
TRBJ2-1 | TRBV9 | ASSPMTSAEGEQF
TRBJ2-7 | TRBV6-6 | ASSYSTNEGYEQY
TRBJ1-2 | TRBV27 | ASSLGLPHGYT
TRBJ2-4 | TRBV27 | ASRRQNIQY
TRBJ2-7 | TRBV19 | ASSTPGEGYEQY
TRBJ1-2 | TRBV28 | ASSPLLDGLYGYT
TRBJ2-7 | TRBV27 | ASSLLGRGAQRYEQY
TRBJ1-2 | TRBV19 | ASSIGSRELYGYT
TRBJ2-2 | TRBV18 | ASSRSGTVTGELF
TRBJ2-7 | TRBV7-2 | ASSPGRQSYEQY
TRBJ2-5 | TRBV2 | ASSEGETQY
TRBJ2-2 | TRBV2 | ATSGGLLSTGELF